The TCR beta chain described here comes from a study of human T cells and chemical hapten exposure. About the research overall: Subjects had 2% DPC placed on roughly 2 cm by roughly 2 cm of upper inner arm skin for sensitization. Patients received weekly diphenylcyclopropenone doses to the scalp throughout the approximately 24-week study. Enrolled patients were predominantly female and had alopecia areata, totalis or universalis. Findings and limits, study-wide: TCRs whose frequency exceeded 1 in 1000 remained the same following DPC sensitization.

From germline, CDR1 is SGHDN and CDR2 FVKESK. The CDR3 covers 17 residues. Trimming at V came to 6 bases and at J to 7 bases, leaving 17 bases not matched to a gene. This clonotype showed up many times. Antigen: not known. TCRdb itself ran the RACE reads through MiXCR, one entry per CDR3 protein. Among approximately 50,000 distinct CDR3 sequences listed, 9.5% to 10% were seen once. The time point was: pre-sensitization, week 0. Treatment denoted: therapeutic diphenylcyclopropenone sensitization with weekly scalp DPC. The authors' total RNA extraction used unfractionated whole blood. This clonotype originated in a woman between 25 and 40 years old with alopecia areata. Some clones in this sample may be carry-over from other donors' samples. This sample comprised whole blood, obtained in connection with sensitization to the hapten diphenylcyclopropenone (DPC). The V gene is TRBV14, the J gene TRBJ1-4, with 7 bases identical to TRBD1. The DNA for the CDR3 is TGTGCCAGCAGTCTCATGTGGGGTCCGCCAGGGGGTGAAAAACTGTTTTTT. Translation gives CASSLMWGPPGGEKLFF.